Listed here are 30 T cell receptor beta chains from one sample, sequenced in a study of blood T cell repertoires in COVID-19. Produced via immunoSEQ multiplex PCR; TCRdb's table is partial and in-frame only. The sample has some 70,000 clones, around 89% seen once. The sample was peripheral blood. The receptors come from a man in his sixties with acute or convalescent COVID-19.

The CDR3 sequence is CASSQEGAGGHETQYF. CDR3 nucleotides: TGTGCCAGCAGCCAAGAAGGAGCGGGAGGGCATGAGACCCAGTACTTC. This chain uses TRBV4-2 with TRBJ2-5; TRBD2 agrees at 10 bases. This CDR3 has 16 amino acids. Germline V gene sequence: CDR1 LGHNA, CDR2 YNFKEQ. With V trimmed by 0 bases and J by 5 bases, 6 bases remained unmatched.

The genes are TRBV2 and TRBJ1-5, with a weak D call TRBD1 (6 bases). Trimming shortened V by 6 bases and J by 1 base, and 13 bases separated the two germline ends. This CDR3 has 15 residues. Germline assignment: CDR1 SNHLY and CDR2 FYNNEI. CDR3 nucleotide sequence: TGTGCCAGCAGGGCCCCAGGGGACAGCAATCAGCCCCAGCATTTT. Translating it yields CASRAPGDSNQPQHF.

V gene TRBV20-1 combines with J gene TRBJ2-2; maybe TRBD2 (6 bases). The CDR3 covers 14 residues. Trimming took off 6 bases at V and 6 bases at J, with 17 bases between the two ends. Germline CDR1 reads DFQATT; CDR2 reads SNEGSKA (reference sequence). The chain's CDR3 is CSASPRRDPGELFF. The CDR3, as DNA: TGCAGTGCCAGTCCTCGGAGGGATCCCGGGGAGCTGTTTTTT.

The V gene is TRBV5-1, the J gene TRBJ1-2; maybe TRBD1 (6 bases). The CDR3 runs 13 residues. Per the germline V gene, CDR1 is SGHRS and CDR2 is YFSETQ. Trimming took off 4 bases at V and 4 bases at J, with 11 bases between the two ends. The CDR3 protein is CASSQDSPYGYTF. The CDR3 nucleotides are TGCGCCAGCAGCCAGGACAGTCCCTATGGCTACACCTTC.

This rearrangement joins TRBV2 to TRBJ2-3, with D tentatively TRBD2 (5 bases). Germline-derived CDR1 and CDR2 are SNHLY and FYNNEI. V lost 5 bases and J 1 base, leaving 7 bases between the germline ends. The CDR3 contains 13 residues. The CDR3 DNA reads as TGTGCCAGCAGTTTGCGGGGCACAGATACGCAGTATTTT. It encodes CASSLRGTDTQYF.

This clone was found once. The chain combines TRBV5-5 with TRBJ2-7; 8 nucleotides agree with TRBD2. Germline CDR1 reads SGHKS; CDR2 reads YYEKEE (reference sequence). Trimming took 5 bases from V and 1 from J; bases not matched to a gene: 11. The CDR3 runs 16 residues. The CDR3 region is CASSTRGSGVSYEQYF. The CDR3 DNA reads TGTGCCAGCAGTACCCGGGGTAGCGGGGTTTCCTACGAGCAGTACTTC. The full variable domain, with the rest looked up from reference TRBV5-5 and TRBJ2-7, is DAGVTQSPTHLIKTRGQQVTLRCSPISGHKSVSWYQQVLGQGPQFIFQYYEKEERGRGNFPDRFSARQFPNYSSELNVNALLLGDSALYLCASSTRGSGVSYEQYFGPGTRLTVT.

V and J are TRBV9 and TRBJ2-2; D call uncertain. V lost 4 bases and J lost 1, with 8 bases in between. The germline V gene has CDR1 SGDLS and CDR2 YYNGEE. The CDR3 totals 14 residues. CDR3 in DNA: TGTGCCAGCAGCACGCCGGGGAACACCGGGGAGCTGTTTTTT. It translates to CASSTPGNTGELFF. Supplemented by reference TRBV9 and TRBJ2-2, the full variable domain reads DSGVTQTPKHLITATGQRVTLRCSPRSGDLSVYWYQQSLDQGLQFLIQYYNGEERAKGNILERFSAQQFPDLHSELNLSSLELGDSALYFCASSTPGNTGELFFGEGSRLTVL.

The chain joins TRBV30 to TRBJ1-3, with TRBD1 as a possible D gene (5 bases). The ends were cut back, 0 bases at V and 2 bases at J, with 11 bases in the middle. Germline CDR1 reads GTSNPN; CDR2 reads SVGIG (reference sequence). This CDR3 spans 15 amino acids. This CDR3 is CAWSVRRGPGNTIYF. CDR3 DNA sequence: TGTGCCTGGAGTGTACGGAGGGGCCCTGGAAACACCATATATTTT. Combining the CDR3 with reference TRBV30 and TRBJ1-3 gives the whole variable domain SQTIHQWPATLVQPVGSPLSLECTVEGTSNPNLYWYRQAAGRGLQLLFYSVGIGQISSEVPQNLSASRPQDRQFILSSKKLLLSDSGFYLCAWSVRRGPGNTIYFGEGSWLTVV.

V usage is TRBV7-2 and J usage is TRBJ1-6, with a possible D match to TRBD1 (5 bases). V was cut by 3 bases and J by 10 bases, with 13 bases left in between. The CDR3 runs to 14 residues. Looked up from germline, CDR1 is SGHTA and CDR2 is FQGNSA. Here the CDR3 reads CASSFDNGGSPLHF. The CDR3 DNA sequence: TGTGCCAGCAGCTTCGACAATGGGGGGTCACCCCTCCACTTT.

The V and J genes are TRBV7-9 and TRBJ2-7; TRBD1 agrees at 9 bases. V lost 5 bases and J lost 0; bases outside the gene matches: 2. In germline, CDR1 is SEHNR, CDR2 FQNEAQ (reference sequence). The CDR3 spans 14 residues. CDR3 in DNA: TGTGCCAGCAGCCGGACAGGGGACTCCTACGAGCAGTACTTC. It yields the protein CASSRTGDSYEQYF.

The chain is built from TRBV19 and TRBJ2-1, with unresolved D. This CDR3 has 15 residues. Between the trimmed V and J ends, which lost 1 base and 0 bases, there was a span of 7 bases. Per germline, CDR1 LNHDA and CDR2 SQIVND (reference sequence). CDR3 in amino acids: CASSIAESSYNEQFF. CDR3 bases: TGTGCCAGTAGTATAGCCGAGAGCTCCTACAATGAGCAGTTCTTC. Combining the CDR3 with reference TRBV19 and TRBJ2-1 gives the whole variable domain DGGITQSPKYLFRKEGQNVTLSCEQNLNHDAMYWYRQDPGQGLRLIYYSQIVNDFQKGDIAEGYSVSREKKESFPLTVTSAQKNPTAFYLCASSIAESSYNEQFFGPGTRLTVL.

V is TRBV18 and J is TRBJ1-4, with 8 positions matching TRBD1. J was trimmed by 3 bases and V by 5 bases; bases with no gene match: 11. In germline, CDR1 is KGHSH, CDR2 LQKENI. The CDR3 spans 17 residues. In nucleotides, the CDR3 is TGTGCCAGCTCATCAACCCTCAGGGGGCAGGCTAATGAAAAACTGTTTTTT. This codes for CASSSTLRGQANEKLFF. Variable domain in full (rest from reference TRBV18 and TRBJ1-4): NAGVMQNPRHLVRRRGQEARLRCSPMKGHSHVYWYRQLPEEGLKFMVYLQKENIIDESGMPKERFSAEFPKEGPSILRIQQVVRGDSAAYFCASSSTLRGQANEKLFFGSGTQLSVL.

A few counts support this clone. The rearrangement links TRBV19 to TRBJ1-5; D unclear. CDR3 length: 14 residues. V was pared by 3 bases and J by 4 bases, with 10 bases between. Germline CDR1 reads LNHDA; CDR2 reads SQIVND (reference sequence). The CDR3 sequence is CASSISQDNQPQHF. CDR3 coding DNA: TGTGCCAGTAGTATCTCCCAGGATAATCAGCCCCAGCATTTT.

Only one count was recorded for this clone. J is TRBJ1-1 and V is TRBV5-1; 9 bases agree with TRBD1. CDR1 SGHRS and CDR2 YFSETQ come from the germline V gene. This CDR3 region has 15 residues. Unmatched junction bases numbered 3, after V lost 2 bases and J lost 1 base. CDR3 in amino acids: CASSFWTGENTEAFF. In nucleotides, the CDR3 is TGCGCCAGCAGCTTTTGGACAGGGGAGAACACTGAAGCTTTCTTT.

The DNA of the CDR3 is TGTGCCAGCAGCCCGACGAGTGGACAGGGGGAGCTTGGCTACACCTTC. Amino acids: CASSPTSGQGELGYTF. This rearrangement joins TRBV9 to TRBJ1-2, with 10 bases identical to TRBD1. The CDR3 sequence is 16 residues long. V lost 4 bases to trimming and J lost 7 bases; unmatched junction nucleotides: 13. Per germline, CDR1 SGDLS and CDR2 YYNGEE.

The CDR3 coding sequence is TGCGCCAGCAGCTTGAGCTCCTTATCAGATACGCAGTATTTT. Translating gives CASSLSSLSDTQYF. This chain joins TRBV5-1 and TRBJ2-3, with unresolved D. The CDR3 contains 14 residues. V was shortened by 1 base and J by 4 bases, with 10 bases between the two germline ends. CDR1 and CDR2 (germline): SGHRS, YFSETQ.

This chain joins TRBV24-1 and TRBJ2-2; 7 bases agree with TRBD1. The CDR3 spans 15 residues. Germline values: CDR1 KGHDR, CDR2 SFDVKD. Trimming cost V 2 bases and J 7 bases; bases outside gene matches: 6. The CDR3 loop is CATSDSTGLSGELFF. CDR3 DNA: TGTGCCACCAGTGATTCGACAGGGCTTAGCGGGGAGCTGTTTTTT.

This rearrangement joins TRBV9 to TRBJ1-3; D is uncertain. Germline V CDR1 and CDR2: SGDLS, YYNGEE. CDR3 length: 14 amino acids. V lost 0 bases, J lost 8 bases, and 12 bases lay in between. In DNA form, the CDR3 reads TGTGCCAGCAGCGTAGAGGGAGGGTTAGACACCATATATTTT. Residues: CASSVEGGLDTIYF.

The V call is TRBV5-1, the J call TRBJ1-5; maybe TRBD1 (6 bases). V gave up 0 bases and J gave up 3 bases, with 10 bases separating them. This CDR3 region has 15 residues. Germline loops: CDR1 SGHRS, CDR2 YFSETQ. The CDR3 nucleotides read TGCGCCAGCAGCTTGGCCCCAGGGGACAATCAGCCCCAGCATTTT. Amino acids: CASSLAPGDNQPQHF.

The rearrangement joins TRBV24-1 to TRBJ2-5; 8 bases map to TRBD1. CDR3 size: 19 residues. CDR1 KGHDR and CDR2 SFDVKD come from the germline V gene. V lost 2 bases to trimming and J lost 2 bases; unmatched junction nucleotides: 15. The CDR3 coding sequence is TGTGCCACCAGTGATTCTTCAGGGGGCAGCTTGATGAGGCAAGAGACCCAGTACTTC. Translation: CATSDSSGGSLMRQETQYF.

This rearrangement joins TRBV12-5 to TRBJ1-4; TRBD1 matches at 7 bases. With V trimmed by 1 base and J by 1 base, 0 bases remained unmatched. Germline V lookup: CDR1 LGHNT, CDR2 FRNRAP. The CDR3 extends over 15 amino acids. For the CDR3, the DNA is TGTGCTAGTGGTTTGGGGGACAGAACTAATGAAAAACTGTTTTTT. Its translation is CASGLGDRTNEKLFF.

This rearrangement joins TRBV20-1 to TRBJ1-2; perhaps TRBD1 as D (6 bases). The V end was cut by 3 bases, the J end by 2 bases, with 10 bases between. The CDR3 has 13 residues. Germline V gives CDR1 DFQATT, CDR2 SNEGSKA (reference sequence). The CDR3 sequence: CSASTGQNYGYTF. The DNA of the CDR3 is TGCAGTGCTAGTACAGGGCAAAACTATGGCTACACCTTC.

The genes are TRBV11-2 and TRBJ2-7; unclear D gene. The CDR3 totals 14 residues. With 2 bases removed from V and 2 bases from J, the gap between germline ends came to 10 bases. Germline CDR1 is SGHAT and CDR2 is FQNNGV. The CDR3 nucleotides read TGTGCCAGCAGCTTAACCGGCCTAGCCTACGAGCAGTACTTC. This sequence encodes CASSLTGLAYEQYF.

The CDR3 region is CATSDTSGRRTGELFF. In nucleotides, the CDR3 is TGTGCCACCAGTGATACTAGCGGGAGGAGGACCGGGGAGCTGTTTTTT. V gene TRBV24-1 combines with J gene TRBJ2-2; 12 positions match TRBD2. The germline gives CDR1 KGHDR, CDR2 SFDVKD. V gave up 3 bases and J gave up 5 bases; unmatched junction bases: 3. This CDR3 is built from 16 residues.

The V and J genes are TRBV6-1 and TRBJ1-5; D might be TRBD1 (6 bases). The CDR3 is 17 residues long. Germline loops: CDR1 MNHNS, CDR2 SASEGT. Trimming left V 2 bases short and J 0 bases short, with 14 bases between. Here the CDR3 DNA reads TGTGCCAGCAGTGAACGCCCGACAGGCTATAGCAATCAGCCCCAGCATTTT. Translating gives CASSERPTGYSNQPQHF.

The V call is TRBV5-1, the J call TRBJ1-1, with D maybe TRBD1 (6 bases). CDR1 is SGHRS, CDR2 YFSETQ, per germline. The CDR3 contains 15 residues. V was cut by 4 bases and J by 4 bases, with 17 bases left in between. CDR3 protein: CASSPTGQIGTEAFF. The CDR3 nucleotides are TGCGCCAGCAGCCCGACTGGACAGATAGGCACTGAAGCTTTCTTT.

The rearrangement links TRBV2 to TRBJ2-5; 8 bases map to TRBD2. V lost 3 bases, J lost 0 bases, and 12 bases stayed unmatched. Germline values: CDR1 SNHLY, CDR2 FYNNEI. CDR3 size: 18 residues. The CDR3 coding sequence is TGTGCCAGCAGTGAGCGCAATTTAGCGGGGATTGACCAAGAGACCCAGTACTTC. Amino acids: CASSERNLAGIDQETQYF.

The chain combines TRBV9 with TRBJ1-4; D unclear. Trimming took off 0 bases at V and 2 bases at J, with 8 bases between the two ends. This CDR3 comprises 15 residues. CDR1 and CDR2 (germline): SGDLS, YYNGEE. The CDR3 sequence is CASSVGGVTNEKLFF. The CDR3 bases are TGTGCCAGCAGCGTAGGCGGGGTGACTAATGAAAAACTGTTTTTT.

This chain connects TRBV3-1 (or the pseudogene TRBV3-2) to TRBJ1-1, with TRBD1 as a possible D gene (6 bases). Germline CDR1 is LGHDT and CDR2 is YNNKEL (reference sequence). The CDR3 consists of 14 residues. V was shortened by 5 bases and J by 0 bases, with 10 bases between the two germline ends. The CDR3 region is CASSWTAMNTEAFF. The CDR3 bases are TGTGCCAGCAGCTGGACAGCCATGAACACTGAAGCTTTCTTT.

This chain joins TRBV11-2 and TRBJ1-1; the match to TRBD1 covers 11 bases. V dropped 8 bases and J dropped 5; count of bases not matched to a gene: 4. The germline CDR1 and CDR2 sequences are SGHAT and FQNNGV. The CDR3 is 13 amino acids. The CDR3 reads CASGQGAGTEAFF. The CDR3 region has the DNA TGTGCCAGCGGACAGGGGGCTGGAACTGAAGCTTTCTTT. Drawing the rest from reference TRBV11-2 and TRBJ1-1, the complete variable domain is EAGVAQSPRYKIIEKRQSVAFWCNPISGHATLYWYQQILGQGPKLLIQFQNNGVVDDSQLPKDRFSAERLKGVDSTLKIQPAKLEDSAVYLCASGQGAGTEAFFGQGTRLTVV.